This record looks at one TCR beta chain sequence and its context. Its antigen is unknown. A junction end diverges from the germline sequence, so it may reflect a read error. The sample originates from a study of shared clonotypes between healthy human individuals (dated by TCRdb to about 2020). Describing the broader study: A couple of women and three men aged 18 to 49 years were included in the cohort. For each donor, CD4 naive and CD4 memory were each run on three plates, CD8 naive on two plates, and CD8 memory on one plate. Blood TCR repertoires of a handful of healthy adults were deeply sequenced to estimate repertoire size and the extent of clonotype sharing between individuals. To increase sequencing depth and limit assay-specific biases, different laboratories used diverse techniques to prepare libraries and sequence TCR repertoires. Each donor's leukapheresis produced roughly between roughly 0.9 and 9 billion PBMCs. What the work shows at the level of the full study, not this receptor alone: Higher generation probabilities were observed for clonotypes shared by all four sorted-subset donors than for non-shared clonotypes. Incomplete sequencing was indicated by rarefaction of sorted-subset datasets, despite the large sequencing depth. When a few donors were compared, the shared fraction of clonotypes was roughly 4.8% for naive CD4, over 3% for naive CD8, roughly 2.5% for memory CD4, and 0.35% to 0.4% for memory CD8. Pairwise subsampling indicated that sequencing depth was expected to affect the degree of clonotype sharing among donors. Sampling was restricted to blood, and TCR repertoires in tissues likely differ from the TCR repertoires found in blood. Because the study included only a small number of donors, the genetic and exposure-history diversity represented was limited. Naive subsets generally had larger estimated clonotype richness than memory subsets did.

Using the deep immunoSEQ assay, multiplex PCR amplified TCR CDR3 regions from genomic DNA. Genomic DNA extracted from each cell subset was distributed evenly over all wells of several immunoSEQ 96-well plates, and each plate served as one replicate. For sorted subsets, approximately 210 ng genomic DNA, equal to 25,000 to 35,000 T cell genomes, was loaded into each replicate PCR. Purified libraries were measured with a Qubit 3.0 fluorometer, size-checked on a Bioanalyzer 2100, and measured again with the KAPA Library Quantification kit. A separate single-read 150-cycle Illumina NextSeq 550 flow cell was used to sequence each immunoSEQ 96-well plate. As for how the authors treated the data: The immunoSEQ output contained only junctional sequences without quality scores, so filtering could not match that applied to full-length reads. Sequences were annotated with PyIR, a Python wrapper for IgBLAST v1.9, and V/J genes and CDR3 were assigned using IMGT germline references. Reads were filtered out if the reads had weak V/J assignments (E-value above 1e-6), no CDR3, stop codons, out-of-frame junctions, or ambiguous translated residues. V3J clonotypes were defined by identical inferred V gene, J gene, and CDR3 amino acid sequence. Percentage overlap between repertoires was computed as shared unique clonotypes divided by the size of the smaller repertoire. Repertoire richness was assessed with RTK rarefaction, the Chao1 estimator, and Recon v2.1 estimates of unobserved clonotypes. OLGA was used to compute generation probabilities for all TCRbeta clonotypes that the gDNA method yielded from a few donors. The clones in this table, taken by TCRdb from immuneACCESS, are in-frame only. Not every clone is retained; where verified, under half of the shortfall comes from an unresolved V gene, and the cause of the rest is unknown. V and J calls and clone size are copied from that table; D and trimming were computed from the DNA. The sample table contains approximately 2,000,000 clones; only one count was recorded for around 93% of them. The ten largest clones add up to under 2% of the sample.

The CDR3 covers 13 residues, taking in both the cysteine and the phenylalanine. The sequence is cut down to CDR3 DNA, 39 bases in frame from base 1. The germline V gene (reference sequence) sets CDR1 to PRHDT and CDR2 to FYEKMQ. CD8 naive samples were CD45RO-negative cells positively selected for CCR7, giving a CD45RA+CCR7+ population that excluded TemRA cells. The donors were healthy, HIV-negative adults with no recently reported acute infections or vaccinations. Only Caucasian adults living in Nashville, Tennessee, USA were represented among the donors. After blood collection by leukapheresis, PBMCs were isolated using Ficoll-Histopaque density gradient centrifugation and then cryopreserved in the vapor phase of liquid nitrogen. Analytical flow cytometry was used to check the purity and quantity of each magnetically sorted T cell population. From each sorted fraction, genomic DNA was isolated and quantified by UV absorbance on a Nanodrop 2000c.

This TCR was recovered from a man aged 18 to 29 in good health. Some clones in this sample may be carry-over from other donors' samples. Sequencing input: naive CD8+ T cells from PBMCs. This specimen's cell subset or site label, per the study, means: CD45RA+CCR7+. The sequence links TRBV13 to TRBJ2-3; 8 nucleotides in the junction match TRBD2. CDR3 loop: CASSLGSREGLNF. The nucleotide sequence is TGTGCCAGCAGCCTGGGTTCTCGGGAGGGCCTGAATTTT.